This T cell receptor (beta chain) was recovered during a study of response to subunit inactivated influenza vaccine. This clonotype showed up just a few times. Its matching antigen is unknown. MiXCR was run by TCRdb on the RT-PCR reads, yielding one entry per CDR3 protein. This sample has about 620,000 distinct CDR3 sequences, with 12% found just once. Regarding the study as a whole: The study's authors posited that every seasonal influenza vaccination enlists few new T cells.

There are 13 residues in the CDR3. Germline V gene lookup returns CDR1 MNHNS and CDR2 SASEGT. Trimming pared 6 bases from V and 0 bases from J, leaving 8 bases between. This clonotype was obtained from a man aged 45-60 years who received an inactivated influenza vaccine. Sequenced here: PBMCs from blood, sampled on the day of vaccination. The chain employs TRBV6-1 and TRBJ1-1; D not resolved. CDR3 residues: CASRPTMNTEAFF. The CDR3 DNA is TGTGCCAGCAGGCCGACAATGAACACTGAAGCTTTCTTT.